The 22 T cell receptor beta chains below come from one sample, sequenced in a study of blood T cell repertoires in COVID-19. Produced via immunoSEQ multiplex PCR; TCRdb's table is partial and in-frame only. The sample consists of roughly 90,000 clones, 86% of them appearing once. The sample was peripheral blood. Receptor source: a human donor in a cohort sampled during active COVID-19.

The V and J genes are TRBV5-1 and TRBJ2-5, with 10 positions matching TRBD2. CDR3 size: 14 residues. Per the germline V gene, CDR1 is SGHRS and CDR2 is YFSETQ. Unmatched junction bases numbered 1, after V lost 2 bases and J lost 3 bases. The CDR3 nucleotides read TGCGCCAGCAGCTTTACTAGCGGGGAAGAGACCCAGTACTTC. This gives the protein CASSFTSGEETQYF.

The chain links TRBV7-2 to TRBJ2-7; D gene uncertain. V was cut by 4 bases and J by 3 bases, with 7 bases left in between. This CDR3 has 12 residues. Germline CDR1 SGHTA, CDR2 FQGNSA. The CDR3 region is CASSSQFYEQYF. The CDR3 DNA reads as TGTGCCAGCAGCTCCCAGTTCTACGAGCAGTACTTC.

The chain has TRBV7-9 and TRBJ2-7; D is uncertain. This CDR3 is built from 12 residues. V gave up 5 bases and J gave up 5 bases, with 10 bases separating them. Germline V gene lookup returns CDR1 SEHNR and CDR2 FQNEAQ (reference sequence). This chain's CDR3 is CASSLFADEQYF. CDR3 in DNA: TGTGCCAGCAGCCTCTTTGCGGACGAGCAGTACTTC.

V and J are TRBV19 and TRBJ2-1; 9 bases match TRBD2. J was trimmed by 10 bases and V by 5 bases; bases with no gene match: 12. The CDR3 covers 15 residues. Germline V gene lookup returns CDR1 LNHDA and CDR2 SQIVND (reference sequence). CDR3 DNA: TGTGCCAGTAGTCCGATAGCGGGGGCCTCCGGGGAGCAGTTCTTC. It yields the protein CASSPIAGASGEQFF.

This chain connects TRBV25-1 to TRBJ2-2; D is ambiguous. The CDR3 spans 13 residues. The V end lost 4 bases, the J end lost 5 bases, and 8 bases lay between the germline ends. Germline values: CDR1 MGHDK, CDR2 SYGVNS. The CDR3 DNA sequence: TGTGCCAGCAGTGCCCCTCCTACCGGGGAGCTGTTTTTT. This gives the protein CASSAPPTGELFF.

The J gene is TRBJ2-7, the V gene TRBV9, with TRBD1 matching 7 bases. From germline, CDR1 is SGDLS and CDR2 YYNGEE. This CDR3 is 15 amino acids long. With 5 bases clipped from V and 5 bases from J, the junction kept 13 bases outside the gene matches. CDR3 in amino acids: CASSERTGARNEQYF. CDR3 DNA: TGTGCCAGCAGTGAAAGGACAGGCGCCAGGAACGAGCAGTACTTC.

The chain couples TRBV11-2 to TRBJ2-7, with a possible D match to TRBD1 (6 bases). The CDR3 contains 14 residues. Germline V lookup: CDR1 SGHAT, CDR2 FQNNGV. Deletions cut 0 bases from V and 3 bases from J, with 9 bases between. This chain's CDR3 is CASSLEGTSYEQYF. For the CDR3, the DNA is TGTGCCAGCAGCTTAGAAGGGACAAGCTACGAGCAGTACTTC.

V and J are TRBV3-1 (or the pseudogene TRBV3-2) and TRBJ2-7; the D gene is possibly TRBD1 (6 bases). CDR1 and CDR2 from the germline V gene are LGHDT and YNNKEL (reference sequence). Deletions cut 3 bases from V and 3 bases from J, with 15 bases between. The CDR3 sequence is 15 residues long. CDR3 protein: CASSQTWTEFYEQYF. CDR3 DNA: TGTGCCAGCAGCCAGACCTGGACAGAGTTCTACGAGCAGTACTTC.

The rearrangement links TRBV30 to TRBJ2-1; D gene unclear. V was cut by 2 bases and J by 6 bases, with 5 bases left in between. CDR1 and CDR2 from the germline V gene are GTSNPN and SVGIG (reference sequence). The CDR3 extends over 11 amino acids. The CDR3 reads CAWSLPNEQFF. CDR3 DNA sequence: TGTGCCTGGAGTCTCCCCAATGAGCAGTTCTTC.

This clone appeared a single time. The J gene is TRBJ1-1, the V gene TRBV30; D is perhaps TRBD1 (6 bases). V was pared by 2 bases and J by 6 bases, with 13 bases between. Germline values: CDR1 GTSNPN, CDR2 SVGIG (reference sequence). The CDR3 consists of 13 residues. CDR3 in DNA: TGTGCCTGGAGTACCTACAGGGCGGCTGAAGCTTTCTTT. It yields the protein CAWSTYRAAEAFF.

This rearrangement joins TRBV6-5 to TRBJ2-5; TRBD1 matches 8 bases. Germline CDR1 and CDR2: MNHEY and SVGAGI. CDR3 size: 15 residues. The trim removed 6 bases at V and 4 bases at J, leaving 10 bases unmatched. CDR3 DNA: TGTGCCAGCAGATTGGGACAGGCGGACGGAGAGACCCAGTACTTC. This codes for CASRLGQADGETQYF.

The V gene is TRBV14, the J gene TRBJ1-6; D gene ambiguous. Trimming cost V 11 bases and J 6 bases, with 17 bases left between them. This CDR3 contains 14 residues. Germline V gene sequence: CDR1 SGHDN, CDR2 FVKESK. For the CDR3, the DNA is TGTGCCTCCGCGGTAAAAGGCTTTAATTCACCCCTCCACTTT. Translating gives CASAVKGFNSPLHF. Variable domain in full (rest from reference TRBV14 and TRBJ1-6): EAGVTQFPSHSVIEKGQTVTLRCDPISGHDNLYWYRRVMGKEIKFLLHFVKESKQDESGMPNNRFLAERTGGTYSTLKVQPAELEDSGVYFCASAVKGFNSPLHFGNGTRLTVT.

This clone was seen once. The chain links TRBV27 to TRBJ1-4, with a tentative D call TRBD1 (5 bases). The CDR3 extends over 17 amino acids. V was shortened by 5 bases and J by 3 bases, with 19 bases between the two germline ends. The germline V gene has CDR1 MNHEY and CDR2 SMNVEV (reference sequence). This chain's CDR3 is CASSPGPGRGANEKLFF. The CDR3 DNA sequence: TGTGCCAGCAGTCCGGGACCCGGGCGGGGTGCTAATGAAAAACTGTTTTTT.

CDR3 DNA sequence: TGTGCCAGCAGCCCATTGATTAGAACTGAAGCTTTCTTT. Amino acids: CASSPLIRTEAFF. V and J are TRBV6-2 or TRBV6-3 and TRBJ1-1; D is uncertain. The CDR3 is made up of 13 amino acids. The V end was cut by 6 bases, the J end by 5 bases, with 13 bases between. Germline V gene lookup returns CDR1 MNHEY and CDR2 SVGEGT.

This clone was seen a handful of times. The chain has TRBV28 and TRBJ1-4, with a tentative D call TRBD1 (5 bases). Deletions cut 8 bases from V and 12 bases from J, with 13 bases between. This CDR3 contains 11 residues. Germline CDR1 MDHEN, CDR2 SYDVKM. The CDR3, as DNA: TGTGCCAGCCTGGGGGGGATAGAACTGTTTTTT. This translates into CASLGGIELFF.

Written as DNA, the CDR3 is TGTGCCAGTAGTCCTACCTTTAGGACAGGGACTAATACGCAGTATTTT. The encoded protein is CASSPTFRTGTNTQYF. This chain joins TRBV19 and TRBJ2-3; perhaps TRBD1 as D (8 bases). The V end was cut by 5 bases, the J end by 7 bases, with 22 bases between. The CDR3 sequence is 16 residues long. CDR1 LNHDA and CDR2 SQIVND come from the germline V gene (reference sequence).

V gene TRBV9 combines with J gene TRBJ2-2, with TRBD1 identical over 9 bases. CDR3 size: 15 residues. Germline loops: CDR1 SGDLS, CDR2 YYNGEE. The J segment lost 6 bases and the V segment lost 0 bases, leaving 3 bases of the junction unmatched. CDR3 region: CASSVVQGAAGELFF. In DNA, the CDR3 is TGTGCCAGCAGCGTAGTACAGGGGGCCGCCGGGGAGCTGTTTTTT.

The DNA of the CDR3 is TGTGCCATTGACAGGGGGCCTTACGAGCAGTACTTC. Protein product: CAIDRGPYEQYF. The chain couples TRBV6-5 to TRBJ2-7, with 10 nucleotides matching TRBD1. The trim removed 10 bases at V and 4 bases at J, leaving 4 bases unmatched. Per germline, CDR1 MNHEY and CDR2 SVGAGI. CDR3 size: 12 residues.

This clone was observed a handful of times. CDR3 nucleotide sequence: TGTGCCAGCAGCCCAGACAGGTCTAGCACAGATACGCAGTATTTT. Protein product: CASSPDRSSTDTQYF. The rearrangement joins TRBV5-4 to TRBJ2-3; possibly TRBD1 for D (6 bases). The germline CDR1 and CDR2 sequences are SGHNT and YYREEE (reference sequence). CDR3 length: 15 amino acids. Trimming removed 4 bases from V and 0 bases from J, with 12 bases in between. Full variable domain (missing parts from reference TRBV5-4 and TRBJ2-3): ETGVTQSPTHLIKTRGQQVTLRCSSQSGHNTVSWYQQALGQGPQFIFQYYREEENGRGNFPPRFSGLQFPNYSSELNVNALELDDSALYLCASSPDRSSTDTQYFGPGTRLTVL.

The chain carries TRBV15 and TRBJ2-6, with a weak D call TRBD1 (5 bases). The CDR3 contains 16 residues. Germline values: CDR1 LNHNV, CDR2 YYDKDF (reference sequence). Trimming cost V 3 bases and J 2 bases, with 11 bases left between them. The CDR3 DNA reads as TGTGCCACCAGCAGCGGACATTTCCCTGGGGCCAACGTCCTGACTTTC. It encodes CATSSGHFPGANVLTF.

The rearrangement joins TRBV9 to TRBJ2-2, with 8 bases identical to TRBD1. The CDR3 covers 17 residues. Germline trimming cut 3 bases from V and 0 bases from J; bases unmatched to any gene: 7. Germline CDR1 reads SGDLS; CDR2 reads YYNGEE. The CDR3 sequence is CASSGPTGAANTGELFF. In DNA, the CDR3 is TGTGCCAGCAGCGGACCGACAGGGGCGGCGAACACCGGGGAGCTGTTTTTT.

The V and J genes are TRBV28 and TRBJ1-4; 7 bases are a match to TRBD1. There are 14 residues in the CDR3. From germline, CDR1 is MDHEN and CDR2 SYDVKM. The V and J ends lost 7 bases and 5 bases, in that order; junction bases with no gene match: 7. The chain's CDR3 is CASIRQGGNEKLFF. In nucleotides, the CDR3 is TGTGCCAGCATTCGACAGGGCGGGAATGAAAAACTGTTTTTT.